Below, 32 T cell receptor beta chains from the same sample are listed, as sequenced in a study of OX40 agonist ivuxolimab in advanced cancers. The repertoire was sequenced with immunoSEQ multiplex PCR; TCRdb's copy has only in-frame clones and lacks some. Of 81,000 or so clones listed, roughly 91% are singletons. Sequencing was performed on CD4+ or CD8+ T cells sorted from blood, taken in a trial of the OX40 agonist ivuxolimab. These TCRs come from an adult with an advanced solid tumor such as melanoma, head and neck, liver or kidney cancer.

The chain couples TRBV7-3 to TRBJ2-2; D ambiguous. Per germline, CDR1 SGHTA and CDR2 FQGTGA. The CDR3 is 15 amino acids. V shed 5 bases and J shed 3 bases, with 13 bases lying between them. CDR3 sequence: CASSTEPGDTGELFF. The CDR3 DNA sequence: TGTGCCAGCAGCACCGAACCGGGCGACACCGGGGAGCTGTTTTTT.

The rearrangement uses TRBV21-1 and TRBJ1-2; the table's TRBD1 call for D was not verified on the DNA. TRBV21-1 is deemed a pseudogene. This CDR3 comprises 14 residues. The CDR3: CARLYGQANYGYTF. CDR3 bases: TGTGCCAGGCTCTATGGACAGGCGAACTATGGCTACACCTTC.

This sequence joins TRBV28 and TRBJ2-7; no clear D gene. The V end was cut by 3 bases, the J end by 6 bases, with 15 bases between. The CDR3 is 14 residues long. Per the germline V gene, CDR1 is MDHEN and CDR2 is SYDVKM. The CDR3: CASSFMEGYSEQYF. CDR3 DNA sequence: TGTGCCAGCAGTTTTATGGAAGGCTACTCCGAGCAGTACTTC.

The CDR3: CASSQGSGVAYEQYF. In DNA form, the CDR3 reads TGTGCCAGCAGCCAAGGGTCGGGAGTCGCATACGAGCAGTACTTC. This chain uses TRBV14 with TRBJ2-7; D might be TRBD2 (6 bases). Per germline, CDR1 SGHDN and CDR2 FVKESK. Trimming cost V 1 base and J 4 bases, with 14 bases left between them. The CDR3 consists of 15 residues.

The gene calls are TRBV4-1 and TRBJ2-7; unclear D gene. CDR3 size: 15 residues. Germline-derived CDR1 and CDR2 are MGHRA and YSYEKL. V lost 1 base, J lost 2 bases, and 12 bases lay in between. CDR3 coding DNA: TGCGCCAGCAGCCAAGCCCACCCAGATCCCTACGAGCAGTACTTC. This sequence encodes CASSQAHPDPYEQYF.

V usage is TRBV18 and J usage is TRBJ2-5, with unresolved D. Germline assignment: CDR1 KGHSH and CDR2 LQKENI. The CDR3 has 13 residues. V was clipped by 5 bases and J by 5 bases, with 12 bases between them. The CDR3 loop is CASSFSRPETQYF. CDR3 DNA: TGTGCCAGCTCATTTTCCCGGCCCGAGACCCAGTACTTC.

V gene TRBV2 combines with J gene TRBJ2-7; 9 bases are a match to TRBD2. Per the germline V gene, CDR1 is SNHLY and CDR2 is FYNNEI. The CDR3 spans 15 residues. After removal of 3 bases from V and 5 bases from J, the junction contained 8 bases not matched to a gene. The CDR3 DNA reads TGTGCCAGCAGTGATGTCGGGACTAGCACCGACGAGCAGTACTTC. Amino acids: CASSDVGTSTDEQYF.

This chain joins TRBV19 and TRBJ2-5; perhaps TRBD2 as D (6 bases). CDR1 and CDR2 from the germline V gene are LNHDA and SQIVND (reference sequence). The CDR3 is made up of 14 amino acids. Deletions cut 2 bases from V and 5 bases from J, with 12 bases between. CDR3 coding DNA: TGTGCCAGTAGTATAAGCGGGTGGTGGGAGACCCAGTACTTC. Residues: CASSISGWWETQYF.

This rearrangement joins TRBV15 to TRBJ1-1, with D hard to call. This CDR3 is built from 16 residues. Germline V gene lookup returns CDR1 LNHNV and CDR2 YYDKDF (reference sequence). The V and J ends lost 3 bases and 0 bases respectively, with 14 bases between them. The CDR3 sequence is CATSRGSENLNTEAFF. The CDR3 bases are TGTGCCACCAGCAGGGGGAGTGAAAATTTGAACACTGAAGCTTTCTTT.

The V gene is TRBV15, the J gene TRBJ2-1, with a tentative D call TRBD2 (7 bases). The CDR3 is 16 residues long. Trimming removed 0 bases at V and 7 bases at J, with 16 bases between. CDR1 is LNHNV, CDR2 YYDKDF, per germline (reference sequence). The CDR3 here is CATSRDRRGAGNEQFF. DNA of the CDR3: TGTGCCACCAGCAGAGATCGCCGGGGGGCCGGGAATGAGCAGTTCTTC.

The V call is TRBV25-1, the J call TRBJ1-1, with D uncertain. In germline, CDR1 is MGHDK, CDR2 SYGVNS. V was pared by 6 bases and J by 0 bases, with 11 bases between. CDR3 length: 14 residues. CDR3 nucleotides: TGTGCCAGCAGCCCCCCGTGGGTGAACACTGAAGCTTTCTTT. Its protein product is CASSPPWVNTEAFF.

The rearrangement joins TRBV19 to TRBJ1-5; TRBD1 is a possible D gene (6 bases). V was clipped by 8 bases and J by 5 bases, with 16 bases between them. CDR3 length equals 14 residues. Germline assignment: CDR1 LNHDA and CDR2 SQIVND (reference sequence). CDR3 protein: CASRSGTYYQPQHF. CDR3 bases: TGTGCCAGTCGTTCCGGGACATACTATCAGCCCCAGCATTTT.

The chain joins TRBV9 to TRBJ2-7, with D unclear. The V gene lost 0 bases and the J gene lost 1 base, with 11 bases spanning the gap. This CDR3 is built from 15 residues. CDR1 SGDLS and CDR2 YYNGEE come from the germline V gene. The CDR3: CASSVGAAPSYEQYF. CDR3 in DNA: TGTGCCAGCAGCGTAGGGGCGGCGCCGTCCTACGAGCAGTACTTC.

The chain recombines TRBV4-1 with TRBJ2-1, with a possible D match to TRBD1 (7 bases). V was shortened by 3 bases and J by 7 bases, with 25 bases between the two germline ends. The CDR3 has 18 residues. Germline loops: CDR1 MGHRA, CDR2 YSYEKL. CDR3 in amino acids: CASSHFPGTGEGGNEQFF. The CDR3 DNA sequence: TGCGCCAGCAGCCATTTTCCGGGTACAGGGGAAGGAGGGAATGAGCAGTTCTTC.

This clone was seen just once. V usage is TRBV2 and J usage is TRBJ2-5; tentatively, D is TRBD2 (7 bases). Deletions cut 3 bases from V and 2 bases from J, with 22 bases between. The CDR3 consists of 18 residues. Germline loops: CDR1 SNHLY, CDR2 FYNNEI. The CDR3 is CASSDPGGQGILQETQYF. The CDR3 DNA is TGTGCCAGCAGTGACCCGGGGGGACAAGGGATCCTGCAAGAGACCCAGTACTTC.

J is TRBJ1-5 and V is TRBV7-9; D possibly corresponds to TRBD1 (5 bases). Germline V CDR1 and CDR2: SEHNR, FQNEAQ (reference sequence). Trimming pared 5 bases from V and 3 bases from J, leaving 11 bases between. The CDR3 sequence is 14 residues long. The CDR3 DNA reads TGTGCCAGCAGCAACATTGGGACCAATCAGCCCCAGCATTTT. This gives the protein CASSNIGTNQPQHF.

The chain couples TRBV29-1 to TRBJ2-7, with D maybe TRBD1 (6 bases). V was shortened by 1 base and J by 7 bases, with 17 bases between the two germline ends. The CDR3 contains 14 residues. CDR1 and CDR2 from the germline V gene are SQVTM and ANQGSEA. The chain's CDR3 is CSVEATLPRGEQYF. The DNA for the CDR3 is TGCAGCGTTGAAGCCACCCTACCGAGGGGGGAGCAGTACTTC.

This clone was observed a handful of times. This sequence joins TRBV2 and TRBJ1-1; D call uncertain. Germline V gene sequence: CDR1 SNHLY, CDR2 FYNNEI. The CDR3 covers 14 residues. V lost 6 bases to trimming and J lost 0 bases, with 11 bases between them. CDR3 nucleotide sequence: TGTGCCAGCAGCCGCATTGTGGTGAACACTGAAGCTTTCTTT. This gives the protein CASSRIVVNTEAFF.

This chain connects TRBV27 to TRBJ1-5, with 7 nucleotides matching TRBD1. The ends lost 6 bases at V and 3 bases at J; junction bases unmatched: 5. The CDR3 consists of 14 residues. The germline V gene encodes CDR1 MNHEY and CDR2 SMNVEV (reference sequence). CDR3 bases: TGTGCCAGCAGCCGACAGGGACCCAATCAGCCCCAGCATTTT. This translates into CASSRQGPNQPQHF.

This clone was found once. The chain employs TRBV4-3 and TRBJ2-7; D is possibly TRBD2 (6 bases). CDR1 is LGHNA and CDR2 is YSLEER in the germline V gene. The V and J ends lost 1 base and 9 bases respectively, with 13 bases between them. The CDR3 length is 13 residues. CDR3 sequence: CASSQGWRGGQYF. The DNA for the CDR3 is TGCGCCAGCAGCCAAGGCTGGAGGGGCGGGCAGTACTTC.

The rearrangement links TRBV6-6 to TRBJ2-7; tentatively, D is TRBD1 (6 bases). Between the trimmed V and J ends, which lost 0 bases and 3 bases, there was a span of 12 bases. The CDR3 contains 15 residues. Germline V gene data show CDR1 as MNHNY and CDR2 as SVGAGI (reference sequence). The CDR3 DNA sequence: TGTGCCAGCAGTTACTCGCAACAGGGTTACTACGAGCAGTACTTC. Translation gives CASSYSQQGYYEQYF.

This clone was picked up a small number of times. The V and J genes are TRBV11-2 and TRBJ1-1; the D is unclear. Germline CDR1 and CDR2: SGHAT and FQNNGV. V gave up 2 bases and J gave up 4 bases, with 5 bases separating them. The CDR3 extends over 12 amino acids. The CDR3 protein is CASSLIGTEAFF. CDR3 DNA sequence: TGTGCCAGCAGCTTAATCGGCACTGAAGCTTTCTTT.

V is TRBV7-9 and J is TRBJ2-7; possibly TRBD1 for D (5 bases). The V gene lost 2 bases and the J gene lost 0 bases, with 11 bases spanning the gap. Germline V lookup: CDR1 SEHNR, CDR2 FQNEAQ (reference sequence). There are 15 residues in the CDR3. The CDR3 nucleotides are TGTGCCAGCAGCTTATCGTACCAGGGCTCCTACGAGCAGTACTTC. As protein: CASSLSYQGSYEQYF.

V and J are TRBV28 and TRBJ2-1; 13 bases fit TRBD2. The CDR3 sequence is 17 residues long. The junction had 18 bases not matched to a gene; V was cut back by 10 bases and J by 9 bases. Germline CDR1 and CDR2: MDHEN and SYDVKM. The CDR3 spells CATPELAGGPEWGEQFF. The DNA for the CDR3 is TGTGCCACCCCTGAACTAGCGGGAGGGCCGGAGTGGGGTGAGCAGTTCTTC.

This sequence joins TRBV27 and TRBJ2-7; 14 bases align to TRBD2. This CDR3 is built from 17 residues. CDR1 is MNHEY, CDR2 SMNVEV, per germline (reference sequence). V lost 4 bases, J lost 2 bases, and 7 bases stayed unmatched. CDR3 nucleotide sequence: TGTGCCAGCAGTTCGGGACTAGCGGGAGTTATCACCTACGAGCAGTACTTC. Protein: CASSSGLAGVITYEQYF.

CDR3 sequence: CASSLALAETQYF. CDR3 bases: TGTGCCAGCAGCTTAGCACTAGCGGAGACCCAGTACTTC. The rearrangement links TRBV7-9 to TRBJ2-5, with 7 nucleotides matching TRBD2. The CDR3 length is 13 residues. Losses at the gene ends were 0 bases for V and 5 bases for J; bases not matched to a gene: 0. CDR1 SEHNR and CDR2 FQNEAQ come from the germline V gene (reference sequence).

The V call is TRBV29-1, the J call TRBJ2-7, with TRBD1 as a possible D gene (5 bases). CDR1 is SQVTM, CDR2 ANQGSEA, per germline. The length of the CDR3 is 14 residues. Trimming stripped 7 bases from V and 4 bases from J, with 20 bases between. CDR3 bases: TGCAGCGCCAGAAGGGAACCAGGGCCTTACGAGCAGTACTTC. Its translation is CSARREPGPYEQYF.

The chain combines TRBV5-6 with TRBJ1-2; 7 bases line up with TRBD1. Per germline, CDR1 SGHDT and CDR2 YYEEEE. The CDR3 spans 14 residues. The V and J ends lost 1 base and 4 bases, in that order; junction bases with no gene match: 4. The CDR3 DNA reads TGTGCCAGCAGCTTGATATGGGACAGCTATGGCTACACCTTC. Translation: CASSLIWDSYGYTF.

The chain is built from TRBV27 and TRBJ2-3; TRBD2 matches 9 bases. The CDR3 is 13 amino acids. V gave up 6 bases and J gave up 4 bases; unmatched junction bases: 2. The germline V gene has CDR1 MNHEY and CDR2 SMNVEV (reference sequence). CDR3 sequence (DNA): TGTGCCAGCAGCGGACTAGCGCCAGATACGCAGTATTTT. Encoded protein: CASSGLAPDTQYF.

The V gene is TRBV4-3, the J gene TRBJ1-2; 12 nucleotides line up with TRBD1. Germline-derived CDR1 and CDR2 are LGHNA and YSLEER. This CDR3 comprises 15 residues. Trimming took 5 bases from V and 7 from J; bases not matched to a gene: 8. The CDR3: CASSKGQGALSGYTF. The DNA for the CDR3 is TGCGCCAGCAGCAAGGGACAGGGGGCGCTTAGTGGCTACACCTTC.

V and J are TRBV11-2 and TRBJ1-4; no firm D call. Trimming took 1 base from V and 8 from J, leaving 11 bases between them. The CDR3 is 14 residues long. Germline CDR1 reads SGHAT; CDR2 reads FQNNGV. The CDR3 region is CASSLARSGEKLFF. CDR3 coding DNA: TGTGCCAGCAGCTTAGCCCGATCCGGGGAAAAACTGTTTTTT.

The chain recombines TRBV11-2 with TRBJ2-3, with D possibly called TRBD1 or TRBD2 (7 bases each). The germline V and J ends were trimmed by 9 bases and 3 bases, with 16 bases remaining between them. Germline assignment: CDR1 SGHAT and CDR2 FQNNGV. This CDR3 is 14 amino acids long. As DNA, the CDR3 is TGTGCCAGTCTCAGGGGGGGCATGACAGATACGCAGTATTTT. Translation: CASLRGGMTDTQYF.